This passage covers 17 T cell receptor beta chains from one sample sequenced in a study of shared clonotypes between healthy human individuals. The method was immunoSEQ multiplex PCR; TCRdb's version includes in-frame clones alone and lacks a portion of them. The sample contains around 1.9 million clones, roughly 95% of which appear only once. Naive CD8 cells were CD45RO-negative, positively selected for CCR7, excluding terminally differentiated effector memory CD45RA+ cells. The sequencing input was naive CD8+ T cells from PBMCs. The receptors stem from a young man in good health. Some clones in this sample may be carry-over from other donors' samples.

Note on this clone: The same CDR3 arises from other DNA sequences in this sample as well. The genes are TRBV7-3 and TRBJ2-1, with 8 bases aligning to TRBD2. V was clipped by 5 bases and J by 3 bases; unmatched bases: 6. Germline-derived CDR1 and CDR2 are SGHTA and FQGTGA. This CDR3 is 15 amino acids long. The chain's CDR3 is CASSRLAGGYNEQFF. CDR3 sequence (DNA): TGTGCCAGCAGCCGGCTAGCGGGTGGCTACAATGAGCAGTTCTTC.

This clone came up a few times. The same CDR3 is also encoded by other DNA sequences in this sample. The V call is TRBV27, the J call TRBJ2-2; no firm D call. This CDR3 spans 11 amino acids. The germline CDR1 and CDR2 sequences are MNHEY and SMNVEV (reference sequence). The germline V and J ends were trimmed by 0 bases and 8 bases, with 1 base remaining between them. The CDR3 loop is CASSLSGELFF. The CDR3, as DNA: TGTGCCAGCAGTTTATCGGGGGAGCTGTTTTTT.

The chain has TRBV5-5 and TRBJ1-1, with D tentatively TRBD1 (6 bases). V lost 4 bases to trimming and J lost 3 bases, with 13 bases between them. The germline V gene encodes CDR1 SGHKS and CDR2 YYEKEE (reference sequence). This CDR3 comprises 14 residues. CDR3 bases: TGTGCCAGCAGCCATACAGGGAGGGACACTGAAGCTTTCTTT. It is translated as CASSHTGRDTEAFF. Variable domain in full (rest from reference TRBV5-5 and TRBJ1-1): DAGVTQSPTHLIKTRGQQVTLRCSPISGHKSVSWYQQVLGQGPQFIFQYYEKEERGRGNFPDRFSARQFPNYSSELNVNALLLGDSALYLCASSHTGRDTEAFFGQGTRLTVV.

The chain recombines TRBV4-2 with TRBJ1-1; D unresolved. V was clipped by 1 base and J by 5 bases, with 8 bases between them. CDR3 length: 13 residues. Germline V CDR1 and CDR2: LGHNA, YNFKEQ. CDR3 residues: CASSQGLRTEAFF. The CDR3 bases are TGTGCCAGCAGCCAAGGTTTGAGGACTGAAGCTTTCTTT.

The chain couples TRBV9 to TRBJ2-1, with 15 bases that match TRBD2. Per the germline V gene, CDR1 is SGDLS and CDR2 is YYNGEE. Trimming at V came to 4 bases and at J to 7 bases, leaving 15 bases not matched to a gene. The CDR3 runs 19 residues. This CDR3 is CASSPQTGLAGGPANEQFF. Written as DNA, the CDR3 is TGTGCCAGCAGCCCTCAGACAGGACTAGCGGGAGGGCCGGCGAATGAGCAGTTCTTC.

This rearrangement joins TRBV19 to TRBJ2-7; D could derive from TRBD1 or TRBD2 (5 bases each). CDR3 length: 14 amino acids. Per the germline V gene, CDR1 is LNHDA and CDR2 is SQIVND (reference sequence). V lost 5 bases to trimming and J lost 3 bases, with 14 bases between them. As DNA, the CDR3 is TGTGCCAGTAGTGACCGGGACGGACTCTACGAGCAGTACTTC. It is translated as CASSDRDGLYEQYF.

The genes are TRBV5-1 and TRBJ2-7, with 10 bases identical to TRBD1. The CDR3 runs to 15 residues. Trimming removed 4 bases from V and 2 bases from J; junction bases left unmatched: 6. CDR1 is SGHRS and CDR2 is YFSETQ in the germline V gene. The CDR3 loop reads CASSTETGGPYEQYF. The CDR3 DNA reads as TGCGCCAGCAGCACCGAGACAGGGGGCCCCTACGAGCAGTACTTC.

This chain uses TRBV27 with TRBJ2-7, with D tentatively TRBD1 or TRBD2 (5 bases each). The CDR3 has 14 residues. Trimming cost V 3 bases and J 2 bases, with 11 bases left between them. CDR1 and CDR2 (germline): MNHEY, SMNVEV (reference sequence). Here the CDR3 reads CASSLPGPTYEQYF. As DNA, the CDR3 is TGTGCCAGCAGTTTGCCGGGACCAACCTACGAGCAGTACTTC.

The CDR3 sequence: CASSIPQDLMNTEAFF. For the CDR3, the DNA is TGTGCCAGCAGTATACCACAGGATCTCATGAACACTGAAGCTTTCTTT. The V call is TRBV28, the J call TRBJ1-1; maybe TRBD1 (5 bases). Trimming took 5 bases from V and 0 from J, leaving 16 bases between them. Germline V gene sequence: CDR1 MDHEN, CDR2 SYDVKM. The CDR3 runs 16 residues.

This chain joins TRBV7-9 and TRBJ2-1; 10 nucleotides align to TRBD2. The CDR3 consists of 15 residues. J gave up 8 bases and V 4 bases, and 8 bases lay outside the gene matches. The germline CDR1 and CDR2 sequences are SEHNR and FQNEAQ (reference sequence). DNA of the CDR3: TGTGCCAGCAGCTATATAGCGGGAGGTTTGGATGAGCAGTTCTTC. Translated: CASSYIAGGLDEQFF.

The chain employs TRBV7-7 and TRBJ2-7, with D perhaps TRBD1 (6 bases). The CDR3 consists of 15 residues. Germline CDR1 is SSHAT and CDR2 is FNYEAQ (reference sequence). V lost 1 base and J lost 1, with 11 bases in between. The CDR3 loop reads CASSLGQGRSYEQYF. CDR3 DNA sequence: TGTGCCAGCAGCTTAGGGCAGGGGCGATCCTACGAGCAGTACTTC.

The chain has TRBV27 and TRBJ2-7; TRBD1 aligns across 10 bases. The V and J ends lost 6 bases and 3 bases, in that order; junction bases with no gene match: 8. The germline V gene encodes CDR1 MNHEY and CDR2 SMNVEV (reference sequence). This CDR3 is built from 15 residues. This CDR3 reads CASRLDRGPYYEQYF. The CDR3 DNA reads TGTGCCAGCAGGTTAGACAGGGGGCCATACTACGAGCAGTACTTC.

The chain employs TRBV19 and TRBJ2-1; D gene uncertain. The V end lost 8 bases, the J end lost 0 bases, and 11 bases lay between the germline ends. The germline CDR1 and CDR2 sequences are LNHDA and SQIVND (reference sequence). The CDR3 contains 14 residues. This CDR3 is CASGLGGSYNEQFF. In DNA, the CDR3 is TGTGCCAGTGGTTTAGGTGGCTCCTACAATGAGCAGTTCTTC.

This clone was recorded once. V gene TRBV15 combines with J gene TRBJ2-1; TRBD1 agrees at 11 bases. The V gene end was trimmed by 2 bases and the J gene end by 8 bases; junction bases not matched to a gene: 2. CDR1 and CDR2 from the germline V gene are LNHNV and YYDKDF (reference sequence). This CDR3 has 14 residues. The CDR3, as DNA: TGTGCCACCAGCAGAAGGACAGGGGGCGATGAGCAGTTCTTC. Protein: CATSRRTGGDEQFF.

The rearrangement links TRBV7-9 to TRBJ2-2; D is undetermined. V was shortened by 2 bases and J by 6 bases, with 13 bases between the two germline ends. The CDR3 is 15 residues long. Germline CDR1 SEHNR, CDR2 FQNEAQ (reference sequence). CDR3 region: CASSLSDSLPGELFF. Written as DNA, the CDR3 is TGTGCCAGCAGCTTATCCGACTCGCTCCCCGGGGAGCTGTTTTTT.

This rearrangement joins TRBV4-2 to TRBJ1-1, with D possibly TRBD1 on 5 matching bases. The CDR3 spans 17 residues. V was cut by 4 bases and J by 0 bases, with 18 bases left in between. Germline V gene data show CDR1 as LGHNA and CDR2 as YNFKEQ. The chain's CDR3 is CASSLFQRDRLNTEAFF. CDR3 DNA sequence: TGTGCCAGCAGCCTCTTTCAGCGCGACAGACTGAACACTGAAGCTTTCTTT.

Details on this clone: This sample includes further DNA sequences coding for the same CDR3. The chain is built from TRBV5-4 and TRBJ2-1; D unclear. V lost 0 bases, J lost 6 bases, and 4 bases lay in between. The CDR3 is 12 amino acids. CDR1 is SGHNT, CDR2 YYREEE, per germline (reference sequence). Here the CDR3 reads CASSLARNEQFF. In DNA, the CDR3 is TGTGCCAGCAGCTTGGCTCGCAATGAGCAGTTCTTC.